The source of this TCR beta chain is a study of T cells in localized non-small cell lung cancer. Here immunoSEQ multiplex PCR was the method, and the copy in TCRdb shows in-frame clones only, minus some. The data show more than 2,500 clones, 25% seen once. This CDR3 is 11 amino acids long. V was trimmed by 2 bases and J by 8 bases, leaving 6 bases between them. The sequencing here drew on lung tumor tissue, taken before any cancer treatment. The receptor comes from an older male donor with stage I lung adenocarcinoma. This chain joins TRBV6-7 and TRBJ1-1, with D unresolved. TRBV6-7 belongs to the ORF category, with a function that is uncertain. The chain's CDR3 is CASSYDGEAFF. CDR3 coding DNA: TGTGCCAGCAGTTACGATGGGGAAGCTTTCTTT.